This TCR beta chain emerged from a study of blood T cell repertoires in COVID-19. Overall study context: The United States, Italy and Spain were the sources of the acute and convalescent COVID-19 samples. Sources were T cells, B-cell-depleted T cells, or PBMCs; the material itself was cDNA or gDNA.

Trimming removed 2 bases at V and 4 bases at J, with 14 bases between. CDR3 length equals 15 residues. Germline V gene sequence: CDR1 MNHNS, CDR2 SASEGT. Per the study methods: Estimation of nucleated cell counts relied on the amplification of reference gene primers. Libraries were prepared by immunoSEQ multiplex PCR; TCRdb keeps only in-frame clonotypes and omits some of them. V, J and clone size are those of that table, while D and trimming were read from the DNA. Of fewer than 70,000 clones listed, around 84% are singletons. This TCR was sampled from an elderly woman with acute or convalescent COVID-19. The chain recombines TRBV6-1 with TRBJ1-1; D is ambiguous. Material for sequencing was peripheral blood. CDR3 sequence (DNA): TGTGCCAGCAGTGAAATTTTGGGCGAAGGCACTGAAGCTTTCTTT. Encoded protein: CASSEILGEGTEAFF.